This entry lists 18 T cell receptor beta chains sequenced from one sample in a study of T cell repertoires in cytomegalovirus infection. TCRdb reprocessed the reads via MiXCR and lists one record per CDR3 protein. Among a few hundred thousand distinct CDR3 sequences listed, approximately 25% were seen once. The sequencing sample was made of PBMCs. Source of these receptors: a human donor in good health (CMV status not recorded). Some clones in this sample may be carry-over from other donors' samples.

V and J are TRBV29-1 and TRBJ1-4; D is undetermined. This CDR3 contains 13 residues. V was pared by 6 bases and J by 2 bases, with 10 bases between. In germline, CDR1 is SQVTM, CDR2 ANQGSEA. CDR3 protein: CSVAQRTNEKLFF. DNA of the CDR3: TGCAGCGTGGCCCAGAGGACTAATGAAAAACTGTTTTTT.

V is TRBV6-6 and J is TRBJ2-3; D is ambiguous. Trimming cost V 2 bases and J 1 base, with 10 bases left between them. The germline V gene has CDR1 MNHNY and CDR2 SVGAGI (reference sequence). There are 15 residues in the CDR3. In DNA form, the CDR3 reads TGTGCCAGCAGTTACGCGCAGACGCGCACAGATACGCAGTATTTT. Protein product: CASSYAQTRTDTQYF.

This clonotype was seen a few times. The rearrangement joins TRBV12-3 or TRBV12-4 to TRBJ2-4, with TRBD1 matching over 12 bases. This CDR3 has 15 residues. The V segment lost 8 bases and the J segment 7 bases; nucleotides outside the gene matches: 9. As DNA, the CDR3 is TGTGCCAGCGCAGACGCGGGACAGGGGGCTAACATTCAGTACTTC. Protein sequence: CASADAGQGANIQYF.

The CDR3: CASSSRAGRDTEAFF. As DNA, the CDR3 is TGTGCCAGTAGCTCTCGGGCAGGGAGGGACACTGAAGCTTTCTTT. This chain connects TRBV19 to TRBJ1-1, with D perhaps TRBD1 (5 bases). The ends were cut back, 6 bases at V and 3 bases at J, with 17 bases in the middle. The CDR3 has 15 residues. Germline values: CDR1 LNHDA, CDR2 SQIVND (reference sequence).

CDR3 region: CAISESGNEQFF. DNA for the CDR3: TGTGCCATCAGTGAATCGGGGAATGAGCAGTTCTTC. V is TRBV10-3 and J is TRBJ2-1; D might be TRBD2 (5 bases). The CDR3 is made up of 12 amino acids. The germline CDR1 and CDR2 sequences are ENHRY and SYGVKD. Trimming pared 3 bases from V and 7 bases from J, leaving 7 bases between.

In its sample, this clonotype was seen many times. The chain recombines TRBV6-2 or TRBV6-3 with TRBJ2-7; the D is unclear. Trimming left V 4 bases short and J 2 bases short, with 12 bases between. The CDR3 extends over 14 amino acids. Germline V lookup: CDR1 MNHEY, CDR2 SVGEGT. The CDR3 is CASSFGRRAYEQYF. CDR3 nucleotides: TGTGCCAGCAGTTTCGGTCGCCGTGCCTACGAGCAGTACTTC.

J is TRBJ1-3 and V is TRBV14; D is perhaps TRBD1 (6 bases). The V gene's germline CDR1 is SGHDN and CDR2 FVKESK. V lost 5 bases and J 0 bases, leaving 14 bases between the germline ends. The CDR3 contains 16 residues. CDR3 loop: CASSARTDLSGNTIYF. The CDR3 coding sequence is TGTGCCAGCAGCGCCCGGACAGACCTCTCTGGAAACACCATATATTTT.

The table lists this clonotype with many counts. The chain joins TRBV7-6 to TRBJ1-5; unclear D gene. CDR1 SGHVS and CDR2 FNYEAQ come from the germline V gene. V gave up 5 bases and J gave up 3 bases, with 5 bases separating them. The CDR3 is 12 residues long. DNA of the CDR3: TGTGCCAGCAGCCCCCCCAATCAGCCCCAGCATTTT. It encodes CASSPPNQPQHF.

This sequence joins TRBV19 and TRBJ1-6; D remains ambiguous. V lost 5 bases to trimming and J lost 10 bases, with 15 bases between them. Germline CDR1 reads LNHDA; CDR2 reads SQIVND (reference sequence). The CDR3 has 14 residues. The CDR3 DNA follows: TGTGCCAGTAGTCAGGACGGGCCCGGCTCACCCCTCCACTTT. Translating it yields CASSQDGPGSPLHF. Full variable domain (remainder filled in from reference TRBV19 and TRBJ1-6): DGGITQSPKYLFRKEGQNVTLSCEQNLNHDAMYWYRQDPGQGLRLIYYSQIVNDFQKGDIAEGYSVSREKKESFPLTVTSAQKNPTAFYLCASSQDGPGSPLHFGNGTRLTVT.

This clonotype appeared a few times. The chain recombines TRBV19 with TRBJ2-7; 9 bases match TRBD1. V was clipped by 5 bases and J by 3 bases; unmatched bases: 5. Germline V CDR1 and CDR2: LNHDA, SQIVND (reference sequence). This CDR3 region has 14 residues. The CDR3 here is CASSPRQGVYEQYV. Written as DNA, the CDR3 is TGTGCCAGTAGTCCAAGACAGGGGGTCTACGAGCAGTACGTC.

This clonotype was detected only a few times. The rearrangement uses TRBV27 and TRBJ1-6; unclear D gene. V was cut by 3 bases and J by 0 bases, with 9 bases left in between. The germline V gene encodes CDR1 MNHEY and CDR2 SMNVEV (reference sequence). The CDR3 is made up of 16 amino acids. CDR3 sequence: CASSFAGDSYNSPLHF. In nucleotides, the CDR3 is TGTGCCAGCAGTTTTGCGGGAGACTCCTATAATTCACCCCTCCACTTT.

The chain employs TRBV5-6 and TRBJ2-6; TRBD1 matches at 8 bases. Germline assignment: CDR1 SGHDT and CDR2 YYEEEE. This CDR3 contains 16 residues. Trimming cost V 3 bases and J 0 bases; bases outside gene matches: 2. For the CDR3, the DNA is TGTGCCAGCAGCTGGACAGGGAGCTCTGGGGCCAACGTCCTGACTTTC. Translation: CASSWTGSSGANVLTF.

This clonotype was seen repeatedly, ten times or more. The chain uses TRBV7-2 and TRBJ1-5; 9 positions agree with TRBD1. Germline assignment: CDR1 SGHTA and CDR2 FQGNSA. CDR3 length: 18 residues. V was pared by 5 bases and J by 0 bases, with 11 bases of the junction left unmatched. Written as DNA, the CDR3 is TGTGCCAGCAGCCAGGGGGGGACAGGGCTCAATAGCAATCAGCCCCAGCATTTT. It specifies CASSQGGTGLNSNQPQHF.

The chain links TRBV29-1 to TRBJ2-1, with D unresolved. Trimming left V 7 bases short and J 3 bases short, with 10 bases between. The CDR3 sequence is 12 residues long. Germline CDR1 reads SQVTM; CDR2 reads ANQGSEA. CDR3: CSAYPYYNEQFF. The CDR3 DNA follows: TGCAGCGCCTATCCATACTACAATGAGCAGTTCTTC.

Only a few counts were recorded for this clonotype. The chain carries TRBV7-2 and TRBJ1-2; maybe TRBD1 (5 bases). V lost 2 bases and J lost 4, with 11 bases in between. The CDR3 spans 14 residues. Germline CDR1 reads SGHTA; CDR2 reads FQGNSA. This chain's CDR3 is CASSLLTEFYGYTF. The CDR3 DNA reads as TGTGCCAGCAGCTTACTGACAGAGTTCTATGGCTACACCTTC. Based on the CDR3 plus reference TRBV7-2 and TRBJ1-2, the full variable domain is GAGVSQSPSNKVTEKGKDVELRCDPISGHTALYWYRQSLGQGLEFLIYFQGNSAPDKSGLPSDRFSAERTGGSVSTLTIQRTQQEDSAVYLCASSLLTEFYGYTFGSGTRLTVV.

There are many counts of this clonotype. The chain joins TRBV7-8 to TRBJ1-2; TRBD1 matches 7 bases. Germline V lookup: CDR1 SGHVS, CDR2 FQNEAQ. This CDR3 has 15 amino acids. The J segment lost 2 bases and the V segment lost 5 bases, leaving 8 bases of the junction unmatched. The CDR3 DNA reads as TGTGCCAGCAGCCCCCGGGACAGCCTCAACTATGGCTACACCTTC. Amino acid sequence: CASSPRDSLNYGYTF.

This clonotype was detected ten times or more. The chain employs TRBV7-2 and TRBJ1-1; D possibly corresponds to TRBD1 (5 bases). CDR1 is SGHTA, CDR2 FQGNSA, per germline. The ends were cut back, 1 base at V and 4 bases at J, with 13 bases in the middle. The CDR3 runs to 15 residues. CDR3 coding DNA: TGTGCCAGCAGCTTAGGAGGGGAAGGGGCCACTGAAGCTTTCTTT. Translating gives CASSLGGEGATEAFF.

This chain uses TRBV27 with TRBJ2-7, with D uncertain. CDR1 and CDR2 (germline): MNHEY, SMNVEV (reference sequence). CDR3 length: 14 residues. Trimming stripped 5 bases from V and 0 bases from J, with 11 bases between. The CDR3 DNA follows: TGTGCCAGCAGTCCCCCCACGGCCTCCTACGAGCAGTACTTC. It encodes CASSPPTASYEQYF.